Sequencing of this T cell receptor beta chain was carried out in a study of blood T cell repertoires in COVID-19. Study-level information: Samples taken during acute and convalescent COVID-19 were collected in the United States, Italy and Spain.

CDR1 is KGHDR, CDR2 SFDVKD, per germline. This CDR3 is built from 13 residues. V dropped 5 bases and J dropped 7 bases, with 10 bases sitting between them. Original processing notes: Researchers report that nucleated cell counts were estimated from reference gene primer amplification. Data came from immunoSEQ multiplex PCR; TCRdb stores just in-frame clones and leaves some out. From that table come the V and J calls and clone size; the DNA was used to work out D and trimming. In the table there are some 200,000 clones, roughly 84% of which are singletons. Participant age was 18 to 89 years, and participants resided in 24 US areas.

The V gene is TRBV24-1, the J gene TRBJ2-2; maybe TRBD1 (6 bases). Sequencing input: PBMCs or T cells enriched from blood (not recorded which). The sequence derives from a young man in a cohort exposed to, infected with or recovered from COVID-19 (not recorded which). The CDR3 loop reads CATSGGGYGELFF. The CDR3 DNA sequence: TGTGCCACCAGTGGAGGGGGATACGGGGAGCTGTTTTTT.